The present entry profiles one T cell receptor (beta chain) with its context. As yet, its antigen is unknown. The data belong to a study of shared clonotypes between healthy human individuals. Study as a whole: Per donor, CD8 memory used one plate, CD8 naive used two, CD4 memory used three and CD4 naive used three.

The V segment lost 5 bases and the J segment 4 bases; nucleotides outside the gene matches: 14. The CDR3 has 17 amino acids. Germline V gene sequence: CDR1 MNHEY, CDR2 SMNVEV (reference sequence). In the naive CD8 group, cells lacked CD45RO and were positively selected for CCR7, so terminally differentiated effector memory CD45RA+ cells were left out. There were no recent acute infections or vaccinations among the donors, who were healthy HIV-negative adults. Broader study findings: Rarefaction showed that sequencing of sorted subsets was incomplete (despite large depth).

Running of the assay took place at deep level. Sequenced by immunoSEQ multiplex PCR; TCRdb stores in-frame clones only, minus some. Among hundreds of thousands of clones listed, approximately 95% were seen once. This receptor was obtained from a woman in her twenties or thirties in good health. The J gene is TRBJ2-1, the V gene TRBV27, with TRBD2 matching 7 bases. The sequenced sample was naive CD8+ T cells sorted from blood. Written as DNA, the CDR3 is TGTGCCAGCAGTCCCGGGGGGACTACCCATAATTACAATGAGCAGTTCTTC. It codes for CASSPGGTTHNYNEQFF.